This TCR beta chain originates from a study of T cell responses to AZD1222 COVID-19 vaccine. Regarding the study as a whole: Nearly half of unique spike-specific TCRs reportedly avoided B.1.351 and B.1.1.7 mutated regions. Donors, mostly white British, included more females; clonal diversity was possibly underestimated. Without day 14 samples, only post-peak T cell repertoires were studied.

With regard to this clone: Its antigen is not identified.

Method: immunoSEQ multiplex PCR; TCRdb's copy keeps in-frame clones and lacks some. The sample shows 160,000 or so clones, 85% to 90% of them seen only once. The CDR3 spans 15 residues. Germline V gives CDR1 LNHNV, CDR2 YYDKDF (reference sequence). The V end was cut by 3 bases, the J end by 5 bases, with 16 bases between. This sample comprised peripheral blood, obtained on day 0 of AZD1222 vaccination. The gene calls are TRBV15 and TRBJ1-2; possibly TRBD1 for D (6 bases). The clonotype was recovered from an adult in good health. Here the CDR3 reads CATSRPHSQGYGYTF. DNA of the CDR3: TGTGCCACCAGCAGGCCCCACAGCCAGGGGTATGGCTACACCTTC.